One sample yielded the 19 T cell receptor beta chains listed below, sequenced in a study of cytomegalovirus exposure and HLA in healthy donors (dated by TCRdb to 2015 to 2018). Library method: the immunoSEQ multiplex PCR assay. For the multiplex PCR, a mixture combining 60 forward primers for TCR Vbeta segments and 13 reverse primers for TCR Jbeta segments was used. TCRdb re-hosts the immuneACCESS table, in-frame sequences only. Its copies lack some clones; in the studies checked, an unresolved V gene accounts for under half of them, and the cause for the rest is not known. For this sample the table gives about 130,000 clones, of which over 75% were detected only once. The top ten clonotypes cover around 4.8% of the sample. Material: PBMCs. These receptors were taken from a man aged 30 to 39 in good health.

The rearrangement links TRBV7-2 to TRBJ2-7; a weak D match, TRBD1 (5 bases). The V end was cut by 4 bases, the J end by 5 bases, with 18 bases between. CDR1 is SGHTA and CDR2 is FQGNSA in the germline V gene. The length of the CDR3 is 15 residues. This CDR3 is CASSSRSQGYHEQYF. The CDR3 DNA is TGTGCCAGCAGCTCGAGGTCTCAGGGTTACCACGAGCAGTACTTC.

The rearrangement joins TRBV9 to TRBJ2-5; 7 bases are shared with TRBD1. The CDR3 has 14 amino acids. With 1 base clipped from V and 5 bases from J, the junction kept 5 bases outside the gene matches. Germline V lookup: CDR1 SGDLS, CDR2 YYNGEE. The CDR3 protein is CASSVWDSQETQYF. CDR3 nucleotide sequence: TGTGCCAGCAGCGTATGGGACAGCCAGGAGACCCAGTACTTC.

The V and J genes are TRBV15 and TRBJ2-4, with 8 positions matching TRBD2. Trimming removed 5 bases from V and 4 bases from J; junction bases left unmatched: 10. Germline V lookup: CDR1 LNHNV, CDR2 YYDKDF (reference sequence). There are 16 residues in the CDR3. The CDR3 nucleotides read TGTGCCACCAGCTCAAGGTTGGCTAGCGGGAAAAACATTCAGTACTTC. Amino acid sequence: CATSSRLASGKNIQYF.

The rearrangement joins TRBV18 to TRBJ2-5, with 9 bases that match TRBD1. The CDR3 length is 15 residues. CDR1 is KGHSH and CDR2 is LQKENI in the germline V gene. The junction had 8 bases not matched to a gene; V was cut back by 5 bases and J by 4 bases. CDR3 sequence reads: CASSARGTGRETQYF. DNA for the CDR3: TGTGCCAGCTCAGCACGGGGGACAGGGAGAGAGACCCAGTACTTC.

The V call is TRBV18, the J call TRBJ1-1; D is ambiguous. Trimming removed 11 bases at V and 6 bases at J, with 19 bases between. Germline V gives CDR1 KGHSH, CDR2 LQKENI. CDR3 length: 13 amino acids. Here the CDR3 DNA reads TGTGCCGGCACACCCGGAAATACAGCTGAAGCTTTCTTT. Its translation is CAGTPGNTAEAFF.

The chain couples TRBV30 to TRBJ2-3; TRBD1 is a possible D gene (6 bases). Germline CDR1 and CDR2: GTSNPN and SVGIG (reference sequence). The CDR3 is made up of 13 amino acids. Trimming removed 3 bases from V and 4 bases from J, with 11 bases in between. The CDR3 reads CAWSVQGSDTQYF. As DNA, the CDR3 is TGTGCCTGGAGCGTACAGGGATCAGATACGCAGTATTTT.

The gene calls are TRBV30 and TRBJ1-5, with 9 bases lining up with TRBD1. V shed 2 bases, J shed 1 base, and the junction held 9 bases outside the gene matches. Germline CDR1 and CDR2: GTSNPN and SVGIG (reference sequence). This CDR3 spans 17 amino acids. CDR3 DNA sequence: TGTGCCTGGAGTCGGTATAGGACAGGGGTAAGCAATCAGCCCCAGCATTTT. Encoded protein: CAWSRYRTGVSNQPQHF.

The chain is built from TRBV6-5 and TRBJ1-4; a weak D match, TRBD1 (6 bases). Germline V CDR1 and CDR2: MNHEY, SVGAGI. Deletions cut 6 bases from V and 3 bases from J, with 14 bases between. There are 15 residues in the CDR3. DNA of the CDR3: TGTGCCAGCAGGCGAAACAGGGCCGCTAATGAAAAACTGTTTTTT. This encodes CASRRNRAANEKLFF.

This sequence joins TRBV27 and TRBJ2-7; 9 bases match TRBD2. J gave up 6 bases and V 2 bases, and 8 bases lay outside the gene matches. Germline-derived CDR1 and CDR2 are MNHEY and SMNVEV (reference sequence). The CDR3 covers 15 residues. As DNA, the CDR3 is TGTGCCAGCAGTTTAGCGGTTAGCGGGAGTCGCGAGCAGTACTTC. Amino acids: CASSLAVSGSREQYF.

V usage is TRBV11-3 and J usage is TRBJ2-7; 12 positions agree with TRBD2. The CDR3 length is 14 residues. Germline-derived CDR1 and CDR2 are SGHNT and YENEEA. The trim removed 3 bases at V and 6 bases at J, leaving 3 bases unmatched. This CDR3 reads CASSFASGRGEQYF. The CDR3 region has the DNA TGTGCCAGCAGCTTTGCTAGCGGGAGGGGCGAGCAGTACTTC. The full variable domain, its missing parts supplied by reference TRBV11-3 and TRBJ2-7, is EAGVVQSPRYKIIEKKQPVAFWCNPISGHNTLYWYLQNLGQGPELLIRYENEEAVDDSQLPKDRFSAERLKGVDSTLKIQPAELGDSAVYLCASSFASGRGEQYFGPGTRLTVT.

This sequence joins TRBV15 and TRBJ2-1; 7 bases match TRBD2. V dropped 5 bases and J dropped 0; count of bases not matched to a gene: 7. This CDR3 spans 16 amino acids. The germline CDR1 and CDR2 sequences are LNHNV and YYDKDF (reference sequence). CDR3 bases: TGTGCCACCAGCGTAGGGCGGGAGTCCTCCTACAATGAGCAGTTCTTC. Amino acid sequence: CATSVGRESSYNEQFF.

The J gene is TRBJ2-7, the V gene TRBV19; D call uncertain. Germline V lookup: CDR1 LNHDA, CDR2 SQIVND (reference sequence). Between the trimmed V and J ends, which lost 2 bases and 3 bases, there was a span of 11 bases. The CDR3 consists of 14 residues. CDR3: CASSISVGGYEQYF. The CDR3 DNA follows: TGTGCCAGTAGTATAAGCGTAGGTGGCTACGAGCAGTACTTC.

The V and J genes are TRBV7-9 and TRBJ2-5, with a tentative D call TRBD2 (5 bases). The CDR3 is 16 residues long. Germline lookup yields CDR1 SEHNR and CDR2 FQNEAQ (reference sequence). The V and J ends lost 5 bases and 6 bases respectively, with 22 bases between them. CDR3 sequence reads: CASSPSLERSRKTQYF. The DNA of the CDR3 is TGTGCCAGCAGCCCCTCTCTCGAGCGGAGTAGGAAGACCCAGTACTTC. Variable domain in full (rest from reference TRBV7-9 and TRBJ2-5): DTGVSQNPRHKITKRGQNVTFRCDPISEHNRLYWYRQTLGQGPEFLTYFQNEAQLEKSRLLSDRFSAERPKGSFSTLEIQRTEQGDSAMYLCASSPSLERSRKTQYFGPGTRLLVL.

CDR3 protein: CASSERWGRAGNTIYF. The CDR3 DNA reads as TGTGCCAGCAGTGAAAGGTGGGGCCGGGCTGGAAACACCATATATTTT. V is TRBV25-1 and J is TRBJ1-3, with a weak D call TRBD1 (5 bases). The CDR3 extends over 16 amino acids. Germline V gene data show CDR1 as MGHDK and CDR2 as SYGVNS. Between the trimmed V and J ends, which lost 2 bases and 2 bases, there was a span of 13 bases.

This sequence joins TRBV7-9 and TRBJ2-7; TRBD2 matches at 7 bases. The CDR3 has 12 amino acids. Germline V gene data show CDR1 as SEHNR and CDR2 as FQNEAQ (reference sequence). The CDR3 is CSGGAGILEQYF. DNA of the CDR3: TGTTCCGGGGGAGCGGGAATATTAGAGCAGTACTTC.

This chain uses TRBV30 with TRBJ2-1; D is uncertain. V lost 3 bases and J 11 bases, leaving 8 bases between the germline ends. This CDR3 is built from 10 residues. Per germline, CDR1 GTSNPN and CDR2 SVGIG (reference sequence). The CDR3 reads CAWRSGQQFF. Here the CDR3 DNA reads TGTGCCTGGAGATCGGGTCAGCAGTTCTTC. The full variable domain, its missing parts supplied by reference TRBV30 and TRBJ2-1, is SQTIHQWPATLVQPVGSPLSLECTVEGTSNPNLYWYRQAAGRGLQLLFYSVGIGQISSEVPQNLSASRPQDRQFILSSKKLLLSDSGFYLCAWRSGQQFFGPGTRLTVL.

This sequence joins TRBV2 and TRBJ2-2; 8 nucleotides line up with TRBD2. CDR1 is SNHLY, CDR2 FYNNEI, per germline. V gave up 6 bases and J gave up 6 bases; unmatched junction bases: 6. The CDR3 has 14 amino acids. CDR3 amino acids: CASSRTSNAGELFF. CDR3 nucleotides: TGTGCCAGCAGCCGGACTAGCAACGCCGGGGAGCTGTTTTTT.

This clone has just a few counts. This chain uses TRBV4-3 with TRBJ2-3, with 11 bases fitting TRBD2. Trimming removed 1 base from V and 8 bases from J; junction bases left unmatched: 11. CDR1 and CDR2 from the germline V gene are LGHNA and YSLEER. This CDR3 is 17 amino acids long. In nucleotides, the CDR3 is TGCGCCAGCAGCCAAGCCCCTAGAACTAGCGGGAGTGGTACGCAGTATTTT. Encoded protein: CASSQAPRTSGSGTQYF.

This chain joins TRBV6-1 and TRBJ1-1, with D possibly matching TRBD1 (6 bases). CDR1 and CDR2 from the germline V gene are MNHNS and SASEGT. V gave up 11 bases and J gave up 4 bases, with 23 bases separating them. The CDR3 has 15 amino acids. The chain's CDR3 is CASATGFSSFTEAFF. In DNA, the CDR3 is TGTGCCTCAGCTACAGGGTTTTCATCGTTCACTGAAGCTTTCTTT.